This TCR beta chain is drawn from a study of cytomegalovirus exposure and HLA in healthy donors. A remark on this clone: What it recognizes is unknown.

This CDR3 contains 14 residues. Unmatched junction bases numbered 10, after V lost 5 bases and J lost 7 bases. CDR1 is SGHTA, CDR2 FQGNSA, per germline. PCR employed 60 Vbeta and 13 Jbeta primers. Generated by immunoSEQ multiplex PCR, the TCRdb table keeps only in-frame clones and is missing some. The sample holds around 100,000 clones, about 77% seen once. Study-wide results and caveats: Reports indicate that TCR beta sequences accurately predicted the HLA-A and HLA-B alleles of most subjects. TCR beta sequences numbering about 17,000 were associated with HLA alleles at 0.05 false discovery rate in a later analysis. The presence/absence work took it that sequencing depth was about the same across donors.

At the time of sampling, donors were nominally healthy, though unrecorded immune exposures were likely. The chain combines TRBV7-2 with TRBJ2-7, with TRBD1 matching 8 bases. The sequence was obtained from a woman aged 18-29 years in good health and CMV-seropositive. The material sequenced was PBMCs. The CDR3 loop is CASSPRDRPREQYF. The CDR3 DNA reads as TGTGCCAGCAGCCCGCGGGACAGGCCTCGTGAGCAGTACTTC.